The clone carrying this T cell receptor beta chain turned up a few times. There are 13 residues in the CDR3. V lost 4 bases, J lost 2 bases, and 8 bases lay in between. Germline V gives CDR1 SGHNT, CDR2 YYREEE (reference sequence). TCRdb re-called the RT-PCR reads with MiXCR, one entry per CDR3 protein. The sample lists more than 550,000 distinct CDR3 sequences; 12% to 15% were seen once. V is TRBV5-4 and J is TRBJ2-3; D remains ambiguous. The sequence was collected from a female donor in good health, serving as a healthy control. Sequencing was performed on memory CD4+ T cells from blood. This chain's CDR3 is CASSADLTDTQYF. CDR3 in DNA: TGTGCCAGCAGCGCGGACCTCACAGATACGCAGTATTTT.